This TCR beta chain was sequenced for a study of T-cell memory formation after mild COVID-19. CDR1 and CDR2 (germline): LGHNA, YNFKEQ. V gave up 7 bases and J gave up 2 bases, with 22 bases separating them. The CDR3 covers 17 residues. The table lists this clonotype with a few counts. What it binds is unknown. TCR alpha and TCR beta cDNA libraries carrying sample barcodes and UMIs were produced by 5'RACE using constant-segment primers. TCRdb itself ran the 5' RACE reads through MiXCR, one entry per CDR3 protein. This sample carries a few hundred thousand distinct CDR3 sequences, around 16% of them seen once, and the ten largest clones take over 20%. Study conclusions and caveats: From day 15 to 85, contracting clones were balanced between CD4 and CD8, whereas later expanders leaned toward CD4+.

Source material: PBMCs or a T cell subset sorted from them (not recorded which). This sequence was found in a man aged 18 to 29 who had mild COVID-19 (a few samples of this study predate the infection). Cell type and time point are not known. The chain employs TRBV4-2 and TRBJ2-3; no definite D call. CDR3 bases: TGTGCCAGCACCGAGGCCCCGGTCGGGTCTGCCACAGATACGCAGTATTTT. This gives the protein CASTEAPVGSATDTQYF.